This TCR beta chain was sequenced for a study of metastatic and nonmetastatic thyroid tumors. By frequency in the sample, this clone is medium-sized. From germline, CDR1 is KGHDR and CDR2 SFDVKD. This CDR3 contains 15 residues. Trimming removed 0 bases at V and 5 bases at J, with 10 bases between. All patients reached thyroid surgery having received no treatment beforehand. Per the original methods: Between-group CDR3 differences, defined by clinicopathological status, yielded a distant-metastasis classifier for papillary thyroid cancer. TCRdb re-called the PCR reads with MiXCR. These V and J calls rely on TCRdb rather than the paper's analysis. The sample holds 35,000 to 45,000 clones, less than 30% seen once.

The TCR sequence derives from a male donor with papillary thyroid cancer or a benign thyroid nodule (not recorded which). Some clones in this sample may be carry-over from other donors' samples. The rearrangement links TRBV24-1 to TRBJ2-1; no definite D call. The specimen was blood. Written as DNA, the CDR3 is TGTGCCACCAGTGATTTGGGAGACGATCACAATGAGCAGTTCTTC. Its protein is CATSDLGDDHNEQFF.